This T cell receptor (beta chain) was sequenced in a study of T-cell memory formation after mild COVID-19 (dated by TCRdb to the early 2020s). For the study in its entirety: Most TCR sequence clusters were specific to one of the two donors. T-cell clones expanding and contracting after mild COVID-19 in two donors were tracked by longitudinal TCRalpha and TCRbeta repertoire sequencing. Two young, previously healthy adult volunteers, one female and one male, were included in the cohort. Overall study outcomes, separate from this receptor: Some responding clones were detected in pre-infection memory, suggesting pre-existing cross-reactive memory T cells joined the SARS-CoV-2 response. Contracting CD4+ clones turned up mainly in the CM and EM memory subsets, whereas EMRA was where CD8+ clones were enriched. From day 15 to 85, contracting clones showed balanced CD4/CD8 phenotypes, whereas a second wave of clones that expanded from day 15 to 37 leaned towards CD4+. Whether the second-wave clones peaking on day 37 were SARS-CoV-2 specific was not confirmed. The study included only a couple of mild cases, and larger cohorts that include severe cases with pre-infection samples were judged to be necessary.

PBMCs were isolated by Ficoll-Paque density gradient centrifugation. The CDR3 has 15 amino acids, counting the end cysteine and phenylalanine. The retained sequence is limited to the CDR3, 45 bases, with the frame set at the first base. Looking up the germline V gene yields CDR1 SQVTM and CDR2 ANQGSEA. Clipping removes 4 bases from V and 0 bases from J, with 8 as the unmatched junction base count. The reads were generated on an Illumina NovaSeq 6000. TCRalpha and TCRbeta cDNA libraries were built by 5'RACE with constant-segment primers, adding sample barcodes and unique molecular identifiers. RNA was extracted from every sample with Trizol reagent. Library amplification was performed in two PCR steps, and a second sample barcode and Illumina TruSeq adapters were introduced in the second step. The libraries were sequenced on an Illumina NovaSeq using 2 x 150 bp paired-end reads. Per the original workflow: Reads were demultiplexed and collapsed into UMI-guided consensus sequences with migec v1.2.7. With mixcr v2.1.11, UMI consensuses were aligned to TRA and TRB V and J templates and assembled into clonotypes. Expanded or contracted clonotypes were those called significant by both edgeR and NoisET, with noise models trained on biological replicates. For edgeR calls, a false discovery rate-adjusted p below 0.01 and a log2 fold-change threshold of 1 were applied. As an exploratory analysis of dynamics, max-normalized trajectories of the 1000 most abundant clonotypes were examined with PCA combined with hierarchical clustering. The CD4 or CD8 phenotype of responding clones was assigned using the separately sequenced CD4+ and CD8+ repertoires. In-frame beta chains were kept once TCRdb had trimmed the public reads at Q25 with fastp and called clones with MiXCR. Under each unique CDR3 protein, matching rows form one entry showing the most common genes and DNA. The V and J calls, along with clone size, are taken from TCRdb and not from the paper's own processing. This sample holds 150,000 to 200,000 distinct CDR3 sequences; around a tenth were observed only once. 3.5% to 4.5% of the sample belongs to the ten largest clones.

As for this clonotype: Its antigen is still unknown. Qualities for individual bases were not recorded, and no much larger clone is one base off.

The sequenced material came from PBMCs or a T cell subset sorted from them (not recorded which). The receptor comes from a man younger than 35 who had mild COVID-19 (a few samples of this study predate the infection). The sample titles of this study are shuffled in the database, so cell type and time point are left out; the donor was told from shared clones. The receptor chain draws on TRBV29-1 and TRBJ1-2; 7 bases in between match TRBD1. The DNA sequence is TGCAGCGTTGTCAACACAGGGGACACTAACTATGGCTACACCTTC. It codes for CSVVNTGDTNYGYTF.